This TCR beta chain was recovered during a study of T cells in Graves' hyperthyroidism and ophthalmopathy (dated by TCRdb to about 2019). Notes on the research overall: Peripheral blood samples were taken at the time of initial diagnosis, prior to any treatment. The paper reports TCR Vbeta CDR3 sequencing of some 140 peripheral blood samples: 40 to 45 ophthalmopathy, roughly 80 hyperthyroidism and approximately 17 progressor patients. For training and testing, the 110 or so patients in the discovery cohort were randomly divided in a 7:3 ratio. An independent validation cohort of around 19 hyperthyroidism patients and approximately 15 patients who later progressed to ophthalmopathy tested prospective prediction of ophthalmopathy. Thyroid tissue and blood T-cell repertoires from more than five Graves' hyperthyroidism patients were also compared in the study. Once sampling was done, hyperthyroidism patients were given methimazole at a starting dose of 30 mg daily, whereas ophthalmopathy patients were given high-dose intravenous methylprednisolone. TCR V-J signatures able to tell the groups apart were searched for in a discovery cohort of some 97 patients, of whom roughly 42 had Graves' ophthalmopathy and around 56 had stable Graves' hyperthyroidism.

This clonotype has ten or more counts. Which antigen it targets is not known. Base qualities were left out, and no much larger clone turns up one base away. The germline V gene encodes CDR1 SGHRS and CDR2 YFSETQ. The CDR3 sequence holds 16 residues, the cysteine and phenylalanine included. Only the CDR3 DNA is retained, 48 bases long and in frame from the first base. V is pruned by 1 base and J by 5 bases, leaving 6 bases of the junction without a gene match. Beyond this particular receptor, the publication reports: During validation, the model predicted progression to ophthalmopathy a median of around six months ahead of onset, with around 71% sensitivity and 72% to 80% specificity. A 13 V-J signature model separated ophthalmopathy from stable hyperthyroidism, with approximately 86% sensitivity and roughly 81% specificity in cross-validation and 80%/75% in testing. Sample size was not statistically predetermined, and investigators were not blinded to group allocation. Most expanded thyroid clonotypes (frequency above 0.001) were also detected in blood, suggesting blood repertoires may reflect thyroid immune responses.

The TCR beta CDR3 regions were amplified from the RNA transcripts. For the first round of RT-PCR on the TCR CDR3, the HTBI primer set was used together with the Qiagen OneStep RT-PCR kit. Libraries were constructed in a second round of multiplex PCR, after which size selection and purification were carried out. The libraries were sequenced on an Illumina HiSeq2000 using paired-end 100 bp reads. Processing in the source paper ran as follows. Raw data were processed with SOAPnuke, discarding reads with adapters, uncalled bases, mean Phred below 15, or no exact constant-primer or identifier match. COPE v1.2.5 was used to merge the high-quality paired reads, and each unique nucleotide sequence was defined as a clonotype. Clonotypes were aligned to IMGT TRBV, TRBD and TRBJ reference segments using MiTCR v1.1. The analysis included only V-J combinations with a frequency above 0.0001, which together covered roughly 99% of the repertoires. A TCS score was defined as the ratio of F50 (clonal expansion) to E x V (chaos), with BLOSUM62-based TCRdist applied between CDR3 peptides within each V-J. Welch's t-statistics and random forest reduced several hundred V-J features to about 12, which were used in a naive Bayes classifier (R e1071). TCRdb cleaned the public reads at Q25 with fastp, built clones with MiXCR and kept in-frame beta chains. One record per CDR3 amino acid sequence lists the most common genes and DNA. TCRdb, not the original authors, processed these V and J calls. Here the sample has around 240,000 distinct CDR3 sequences; around 17% occur a single time. The ten largest clones add up to around 28% of the sample.

In the ophthalmopathy patients, disease was moderately to severely active, with a Clinical Activity Score of 3 or more, a NOSPECS grade of 4 or more, and a duration of less than 3 months. Patients with uncontrolled infections, other autoimmune diseases, pregnancy or lactation were excluded. Diagnoses were established on the basis of clinical symptoms, serum thyroxine and TRAb, thyroid ultrasound, and orbital computed tomography. Ficoll-Paque density gradient centrifugation was used to isolate PBMCs from under 11 ml of fresh peripheral blood. Total RNA was extracted using Trizol reagent, and RNA quality was assessed on an Agilent 2100 Bioanalyzer.

The TCR was taken from a woman in her late teens or twenties with Graves' ophthalmopathy. What was sequenced was blood. The chain is assembled from TRBV5-1 and TRBJ2-3, with 11 bases in between that match TRBD2. The DNA reads TGCGCCAGCAGCTTGCCGACTAGCGGGGAACGAGATACGCAGTATTTT. Its protein reads: CASSLPTSGERDTQYF.